One sample yielded the 18 T cell receptor beta chains listed below, sequenced in a study of cytomegalovirus exposure and HLA in healthy donors. 13 Jbeta primers and 60 Vbeta primers were used for the PCR. Measured with immunoSEQ multiplex PCR; TCRdb has only the in-frame clones, and not every one. The sample gives about 180,000 clones, over 60% of which show up once; around 1.6% is in the top ten. The sequenced sample consisted of PBMCs. These receptors all stem from a man younger than 35 in good health and CMV-seronegative.

The chain combines TRBV5-5 with TRBJ2-7; TRBD1 matches 10 bases. The CDR3 totals 16 residues. V was pared by 4 bases and J by 3 bases, with 10 bases of the junction left unmatched. Germline loops: CDR1 SGHKS, CDR2 YYEKEE (reference sequence). This chain's CDR3 is CASSRRTGGGDYEQYF. The CDR3 DNA reads TGTGCCAGCAGCCGGCGGACAGGGGGGGGAGACTACGAGCAGTACTTC.

The chain links TRBV5-6 to TRBJ1-4; D remains unclear. The CDR3 extends over 14 amino acids. Germline assignment: CDR1 SGHDT and CDR2 YYEEEE. Trimming cost V 3 bases and J 8 bases, with 14 bases left between them. As DNA, the CDR3 is TGTGCCAGCAGCTCCGGCGGGCCGATGGAAAAACTGTTTTTT. Protein product: CASSSGGPMEKLFF.

The V and J genes are TRBV5-1 and TRBJ1-3; no firm D call. V was trimmed by 0 bases and J by 1 base, leaving 8 bases between them. Looked up from germline, CDR1 is SGHRS and CDR2 is YFSETQ. The CDR3 has 15 residues. Here the CDR3 reads CASSLDPGSGNTIYF. The CDR3 DNA reads TGCGCCAGCAGCTTGGATCCAGGATCTGGAAACACCATATATTTT.

The chain joins TRBV2 to TRBJ2-3; the D is unclear. Trimming cost V 6 bases and J 2 bases, with 15 bases left between them. The CDR3 runs 15 residues. Looked up from germline, CDR1 is SNHLY and CDR2 is FYNNEI. The CDR3 DNA sequence: TGTGCCAGCAGCAACCTGAGGAGCACCACAGATACGCAGTATTTT. Protein sequence: CASSNLRSTTDTQYF.

The chain recombines TRBV5-1 with TRBJ2-1, with D uncertain. The CDR3 contains 13 residues. Trimming took 0 bases from V and 13 from J, leaving 14 bases between them. The V gene's germline CDR1 is SGHRS and CDR2 YFSETQ. DNA for the CDR3: TGCGCCAGCAGCTTGGTCCGATGGCGGTTTCAGTTCTTC. This sequence encodes CASSLVRWRFQFF.

The J gene is TRBJ1-2, the V gene TRBV7-9, with 7 bases aligning to TRBD1. Trimming took 5 bases from V and 6 from J; bases not matched to a gene: 3. The germline gives CDR1 SEHNR, CDR2 FQNEAQ (reference sequence). There are 12 residues in the CDR3. Here the CDR3 DNA reads TGTGCCAGCAGCCCAGGGGGGCATGGCTACACCTTC. Its translation is CASSPGGHGYTF.

The chain recombines TRBV4-2 with TRBJ1-4, with D perhaps TRBD1 (5 bases). Germline V gives CDR1 LGHNA, CDR2 YNFKEQ. The CDR3 is made up of 15 amino acids. V was clipped by 3 bases and J by 0 bases, with 8 bases between them. The DNA of the CDR3 is TGTGCCAGCAGCCACCCGACAGCAACTAATGAAAAACTGTTTTTT. This translates into CASSHPTATNEKLFF.

The chain recombines TRBV14 with TRBJ2-7; perhaps TRBD1 as D (6 bases). The CDR3 has 17 residues. Per the germline V gene, CDR1 is SGHDN and CDR2 is FVKESK. Trimming removed 1 base from V and 5 bases from J, with 21 bases in between. DNA of the CDR3: TGTGCCAGCAGCCAAGTTTGGGGGCTAGGGATCACCGACGAGCAGTACTTC. It codes for CASSQVWGLGITDEQYF.

The chain combines TRBV28 with TRBJ2-5, with 7 nucleotides matching TRBD1. From germline, CDR1 is MDHEN and CDR2 SYDVKM. The CDR3 loop spans 12 amino acids. J was trimmed by 7 bases and V by 6 bases; bases with no gene match: 5. CDR3 protein: CASSQGDVTQYF. In DNA form, the CDR3 reads TGTGCCAGCAGCCAGGGGGATGTGACCCAGTACTTC.

The chain employs TRBV7-9 and TRBJ2-3, with TRBD1 matching 11 bases. This CDR3 contains 16 residues. CDR1 is SEHNR and CDR2 is FQNEAQ in the germline V gene (reference sequence). V lost 5 bases to trimming and J lost 4 bases; unmatched junction nucleotides: 8. The CDR3 protein is CASSPPGQGGADTQYF. CDR3 nucleotide sequence: TGTGCCAGCAGCCCCCCGGGACAGGGGGGCGCAGATACGCAGTATTTT.

The genes are TRBV27 and TRBJ2-7; 14 nucleotides match TRBD2. The CDR3 is 20 amino acids. J was trimmed by 8 bases and V by 5 bases; bases with no gene match: 23. CDR1 and CDR2 from the germline V gene are MNHEY and SMNVEV (reference sequence). In nucleotides, the CDR3 is TGTGCCAGCAGTCCACCGGGACTAGCGGGAGATGGCGGATTGACCCCCAAGCAGTACTTC. This translates into CASSPPGLAGDGGLTPKQYF.

The genes are TRBV7-3 and TRBJ2-5, with 12 bases that match TRBD1. The CDR3 is 15 residues long. V shed 4 bases and J 4 bases; nucleotides not matched to a gene: 4. Germline lookup yields CDR1 SGHTA and CDR2 FQGTGA. As DNA, the CDR3 is TGTGCCAGCAGCTCAGGGGACAGGGGGCTAGAGACCCAGTACTTC. Amino acid sequence: CASSSGDRGLETQYF.

The count of this clone is one. For the CDR3, the DNA is TGTGCCAGCACCTTCTCGGCGGCCCCGGTCGTCTACGAGCAGTACTTC. It yields the protein CASTFSAAPVVYEQYF. The V gene is TRBV28, the J gene TRBJ2-7; D call uncertain. Trimming removed 7 bases at V and 3 bases at J, with 22 bases between. Germline assignment: CDR1 MDHEN and CDR2 SYDVKM. The CDR3 loop spans 16 amino acids. The full variable domain, rest sourced from reference TRBV28 and TRBJ2-7, is DVKVTQSSRYLVKRTGEKVFLECVQDMDHENMFWYRQDPGLGLRLIYFSYDVKMKEKGDIPEGYSVSREKKERFSLILESASTNQTSMYLCASTFSAAPVVYEQYFGPGTRLTVT.

The chain carries TRBV2 and TRBJ1-4; no clear D. V lost 8 bases, J lost 2 bases, and 6 bases lay in between. Per germline, CDR1 SNHLY and CDR2 FYNNEI. This CDR3 spans 12 amino acids. The DNA for the CDR3 is TGTGCCAGCCGGGATACTAATGAAAAACTGTTTTTT. Its protein is CASRDTNEKLFF.

This sequence joins TRBV29-1 and TRBJ1-2; D perhaps matches TRBD1 (6 bases). Between the trimmed V and J ends, which lost 7 bases and 7 bases, there was a span of 13 bases. There are 11 residues in the CDR3. Germline V gene lookup returns CDR1 SQVTM and CDR2 ANQGSEA. CDR3 DNA sequence: TGCAGCGCCCTAGGGGGTTGTGGCTACACCTTC. It yields the protein CSALGGCGYTF.

The rearrangement joins TRBV9 to TRBJ1-6, with D possibly TRBD1 on 6 matching bases. CDR1 is SGDLS, CDR2 YYNGEE, per germline. V was pared by 4 bases and J by 3 bases, with 17 bases between. The CDR3 loop spans 17 amino acids. The CDR3 protein is CASSPTRGRYYNSPLHF. In DNA form, the CDR3 reads TGTGCCAGCAGCCCAACCAGGGGCAGGTACTATAATTCACCCCTCCACTTT.

J is TRBJ2-5 and V is TRBV7-6, with 12 bases that match TRBD2. Germline lookup yields CDR1 SGHVS and CDR2 FNYEAQ. Trimming removed 3 bases from V and 4 bases from J; junction bases left unmatched: 12. This CDR3 contains 18 residues. The CDR3 DNA follows: TGTGCCAGCAGCTTTAATCTCCTAGCGGGGGGGCGCGGAGAGACCCAGTACTTC. Protein: CASSFNLLAGGRGETQYF.

This chain links TRBV7-9 with TRBJ2-7; 8 bases agree with TRBD1. Germline-derived CDR1 and CDR2 are SEHNR and FQNEAQ (reference sequence). This CDR3 has 15 residues. With V trimmed by 5 bases and J by 5 bases, 11 bases remained unmatched. For the CDR3, the DNA is TGTGCCAGCAGCAAGGGGTCGGACAGGGTCGACGAGCAGTACTTC. This sequence encodes CASSKGSDRVDEQYF.